What follows is one T cell receptor beta chain and its context. The data originate from a study of control samples from healthy donors and cancer patients. TCRdb's copy holds only in-frame clones and misses some; the assay was immunoSEQ multiplex PCR. The sample consists of around 75,000 clones, roughly 92% of them appearing once. The V gene's germline CDR1 is GTSNPN and CDR2 SVGIG (reference sequence). Trimming stripped 4 bases from V and 4 bases from J, with 10 bases between. This CDR3 is built from 12 residues. The clonotype comes from a woman in her fifties or sixties in good health. V gene TRBV30 combines with J gene TRBJ1-2; D might be TRBD1 (5 bases). The specimen was blood. The CDR3 DNA reads TGTGCCTGGACGGCCGGGGGCTATGGCTACACCTTC. Translated: CAWTAGGYGYTF.